This entry is about one T cell receptor beta chain. Its antigen remains unidentified. Profiled with immunoSEQ multiplex PCR; TCRdb holds only in-frame clones, not every one. Of roughly 7,000 clones in the sample, 70% to 90% were seen once. The data originate from a study of T cell clonotyping in hematopoietic cell transplantation. Broader study findings: Graft donor and pretransplant recipient Inverse Simpson Index values predicted broader posttransplant TCR diversity. Pathologically expanded recipient clonotypes increased progressively from day 30 to day 180 as diversity fell.

This CDR3 is built from 16 residues. The V end was cut by 3 bases, the J end by 5 bases, with 18 bases between. The germline V gene has CDR1 KGHSH and CDR2 LQKENI. Source: PBMCs, taken 30 days after allogeneic stem cell transplant. The receptor was isolated from a female patient aged 50 to 60 who had an allogeneic stem cell transplant from an unrelated donor, so the T cells may come from the graft donor. Some clones in this sample may be carry-over from other donors' samples. The genes are TRBV18 and TRBJ2-3, with no clear D. DNA for the CDR3: TGTGCCAGCTCACCGTTCCGGACGGCTTGGGGAGATACGCAGTATTTT. It specifies CASSPFRTAWGDTQYF.